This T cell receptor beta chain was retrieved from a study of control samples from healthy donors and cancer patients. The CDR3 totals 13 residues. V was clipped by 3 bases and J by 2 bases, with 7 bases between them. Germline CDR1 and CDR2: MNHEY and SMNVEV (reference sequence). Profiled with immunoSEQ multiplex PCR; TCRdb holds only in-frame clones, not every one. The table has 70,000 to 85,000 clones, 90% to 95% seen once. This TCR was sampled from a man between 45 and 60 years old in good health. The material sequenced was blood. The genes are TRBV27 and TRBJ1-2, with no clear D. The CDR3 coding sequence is TGTGCCAGCAGTTTTAGCCGGAACTATGGCTACACCTTC. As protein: CASSFSRNYGYTF.